The 31 T cell receptor beta chains in this list originate from one sample, sequenced in a study of cytomegalovirus exposure and HLA in healthy donors (dated by TCRdb to between 2016 and 2019). Receptors were amplified or captured by the immunoSEQ multiplex PCR assay. For the multiplex PCR, a mixture combining 60 forward primers for TCR Vbeta segments and 13 reverse primers for TCR Jbeta segments was used. What TCRdb holds here is the immuneACCESS table cut down to in-frame rearrangements. Part of the clones is not present; checked against another copy, under half of the missing clones reflect an unresolved V gene, and the others are unexplained. The sample profile shows over 150,000 clones; roughly 87% of them were found once. The top ten clones comprise about 0.9% of the sample. Specimen: PBMCs. These receptors all come from a woman aged 30 to 39 in good health and CMV-seronegative.

The chain combines TRBV5-1 with TRBJ1-2; D unresolved. Between the trimmed V and J ends, which lost 3 bases and 3 bases, there was a span of 12 bases. CDR1 is SGHRS, CDR2 YFSETQ, per germline. This CDR3 has 14 residues. CDR3 in DNA: TGCGCCAGCAGCTCCTCTCGTTATGACTATGGCTACACCTTC. Translated, it gives CASSSSRYDYGYTF.

This clone was observed a few times. The chain uses TRBV4-3 and TRBJ1-1; tentative D call: TRBD1 (6 bases). The CDR3 contains 13 residues. Per germline, CDR1 LGHNA and CDR2 YSLEER. The germline V and J ends were trimmed by 0 bases and 8 bases, with 10 bases remaining between them. CDR3 residues: CASSQEGAFEAFF. The DNA for the CDR3 is TGCGCCAGCAGCCAAGAGGGGGCCTTCGAAGCTTTCTTT.

The chain has TRBV18 and TRBJ1-2; D might be TRBD1 (5 bases). V lost 3 bases, J lost 4 bases, and 12 bases lay in between. Germline V gene lookup returns CDR1 KGHSH and CDR2 LQKENI. The CDR3 covers 14 residues. The CDR3 is CASSPDTYSYGYTF. In nucleotides, the CDR3 is TGTGCCAGCTCACCGGACACATATAGCTATGGCTACACCTTC.

The V gene is TRBV9, the J gene TRBJ2-7; weak D call: TRBD1 (5 bases). The germline CDR1 and CDR2 sequences are SGDLS and YYNGEE. This CDR3 has 12 residues. The V and J ends lost 0 bases and 6 bases respectively, with 7 bases between them. CDR3 protein: CASSVEGAEQYF. DNA of the CDR3: TGTGCCAGCAGCGTAGAAGGGGCCGAGCAGTACTTC.

J is TRBJ2-5 and V is TRBV7-9; TRBD2 is a possible D gene (5 bases). The last part of the DNA fits TRBJ2-7 better; the J call may be wrong. Germline values: CDR1 SEHNR, CDR2 FQNEAQ (reference sequence). This CDR3 contains 12 residues. CDR3 protein: CASSSEVNEQYF. The CDR3 DNA is TGTGCCAGCAGCTCGGAGGTCAACGAGCAGTACTTC.

In DNA form, the CDR3 reads TGTGCCAGCAGCCCCGGTTGGTCCCCAGATACGCAGTATTTT. Amino acid sequence: CASSPGWSPDTQYF. The chain combines TRBV7-2 with TRBJ2-3; D ambiguous. Between the trimmed V and J ends, which lost 5 bases and 4 bases, there was a span of 13 bases. Looked up from germline, CDR1 is SGHTA and CDR2 is FQGNSA. The length of the CDR3 is 14 residues.

The rearrangement joins TRBV12-5 to TRBJ2-4, with 8 bases fitting TRBD2. J gave up 0 bases and V 6 bases, and 1 base lay outside the gene matches. In germline, CDR1 is LGHNT, CDR2 FRNRAP. This CDR3 comprises 14 residues. The DNA of the CDR3 is TGTGCTAGTGGCCGGGGGGGAGCCAAAAACATTCAGTACTTC. It specifies CASGRGGAKNIQYF.

The J gene is TRBJ2-7, the V gene TRBV27; the match to TRBD1 covers 9 bases. The junction had 13 bases not matched to a gene; V was cut back by 5 bases and J by 5 bases. CDR3 length: 16 residues. The germline gives CDR1 MNHEY, CDR2 SMNVEV (reference sequence). The CDR3 DNA reads TGTGCCAGCAGTCCGACACGCGGGGACAGGGTCCACGAGCAGTACTTC. Translating gives CASSPTRGDRVHEQYF.

V gene TRBV27 combines with J gene TRBJ2-5; the match to TRBD2 covers 7 bases. The germline gives CDR1 MNHEY, CDR2 SMNVEV (reference sequence). V was clipped by 0 bases and J by 5 bases; unmatched bases: 3. This CDR3 has 14 amino acids. The CDR3 region has the DNA TGTGCCAGCAGTTTATCCGGGGGAGGGGAGACCCAGTACTTC. Translation: CASSLSGGGETQYF.

This chain uses TRBV9 with TRBJ1-3; D might be TRBD1 (5 bases). The V gene's germline CDR1 is SGDLS and CDR2 YYNGEE. Trimming stripped 0 bases from V and 6 bases from J, with 16 bases between. This CDR3 is 16 amino acids long. CDR3 in amino acids: CASSVGPAGQENTIYF. The CDR3 region has the DNA TGTGCCAGCAGCGTAGGCCCAGCAGGGCAAGAAAACACCATATATTTT.

The chain uses TRBV6-5 and TRBJ1-1; perhaps TRBD1 as D (5 bases). Trimming stripped 8 bases from V and 0 bases from J, with 16 bases between. Germline V gene data show CDR1 as MNHEY and CDR2 as SVGAGI. The CDR3 spans 15 residues. The CDR3 region has the DNA TGTGCCAGCGAAAAGACAGATTCAATGAACACTGAAGCTTTCTTT. Encoded protein: CASEKTDSMNTEAFF.

V gene TRBV25-1 combines with J gene TRBJ2-1; D is uncertain. This CDR3 has 14 amino acids. Trimming took 0 bases from V and 8 from J, leaving 11 bases between them. Germline loops: CDR1 MGHDK, CDR2 SYGVNS. CDR3 sequence: CASSEYPTTHEQFF. CDR3 in DNA: TGTGCCAGCAGTGAATACCCAACGACACATGAGCAGTTCTTC.

V gene TRBV6-5 combines with J gene TRBJ2-7, with TRBD1 matching over 12 bases. The CDR3 has 13 residues. CDR1 and CDR2 from the germline V gene are MNHEY and SVGAGI. V was pared by 7 bases and J by 5 bases, with 3 bases of the junction left unmatched. CDR3 amino acids: CASKGTGGNEQYF. In DNA, the CDR3 is TGTGCCAGCAAAGGGACAGGGGGCAACGAGCAGTACTTC.

The J gene is TRBJ2-2, the V gene TRBV5-4; 12 bases fit TRBD2. The CDR3 contains 16 residues. Germline trimming cut 0 bases from V and 4 bases from J; bases unmatched to any gene: 1. The V gene's germline CDR1 is SGHNT and CDR2 YYREEE (reference sequence). The CDR3 nucleotides are TGTGCCAGCAGCTTGGCGGGACTAGCGGGCACCGGGGAGCTGTTTTTT. Translation gives CASSLAGLAGTGELFF.

The chain is built from TRBV28 and TRBJ2-5, with TRBD1 as a possible D gene (5 bases). The germline gives CDR1 MDHEN, CDR2 SYDVKM. The CDR3 runs to 13 residues. V dropped 4 bases and J dropped 5 bases, with 11 bases sitting between them. The CDR3 reads CASSSQGRETQYF. For the CDR3, the DNA is TGTGCCAGCAGTTCGCAGGGTCGGGAGACCCAGTACTTC. Using reference TRBV28 and TRBJ2-5 for the parts outside the CDR3, the full variable domain is DVKVTQSSRYLVKRTGEKVFLECVQDMDHENMFWYRQDPGLGLRLIYFSYDVKMKEKGDIPEGYSVSREKKERFSLILESASTNQTSMYLCASSSQGRETQYFGPGTRLLVL.

A word on this clone: A junction end diverges from the germline sequence, so it may reflect a read error. The chain couples TRBV6-1 to TRBJ2-5; 11 nucleotides agree with TRBD2. There are 11 residues in the CDR3. Germline CDR1 MNHNS, CDR2 SASEGT. CDR3 residues: CASTKASGRHF. DNA for the CDR3: TGTGCCAGCACAAAAGCTAGCGGGAGGCACTTC.

The chain has TRBV6-5 and TRBJ2-7; 9 bases map to TRBD1. This CDR3 is built from 15 residues. J was trimmed by 1 base and V by 5 bases; bases with no gene match: 6. Germline V lookup: CDR1 MNHEY, CDR2 SVGAGI. Written as DNA, the CDR3 is TGTGCCAGCAGTAACACCGGGACAGGGTCCTACGAGCAGTACTTC. Its translation: CASSNTGTGSYEQYF.

The genes are TRBV27 and TRBJ2-3; unclear D gene. Trimming left V 5 bases short and J 1 base short, with 10 bases between. Germline V gene sequence: CDR1 MNHEY, CDR2 SMNVEV (reference sequence). CDR3 size: 14 residues. The CDR3 DNA sequence: TGTGCCAGCAGTCTCCAAACGGGCACAGATACGCAGTATTTT. The encoded protein is CASSLQTGTDTQYF.

In its sample, this clone was seen once. The chain has TRBV6-1 and TRBJ1-4; possibly TRBD1 for D (5 bases). CDR1 MNHNS and CDR2 SASEGT come from the germline V gene. This CDR3 region has 17 residues. V lost 4 bases, J lost 6 bases, and 21 bases lay in between. CDR3: CASSGGGIGVGDEKLFF. The CDR3 DNA reads TGTGCCAGCAGTGGGGGGGGAATTGGGGTTGGTGATGAAAAACTGTTTTTT.

The chain joins TRBV6-5 to TRBJ2-2; a possible D gene is TRBD2 (7 bases). With 7 bases removed from V and 7 bases from J, the gap between germline ends came to 19 bases. In germline, CDR1 is MNHEY, CDR2 SVGAGI. The CDR3 has 15 residues. In DNA form, the CDR3 reads TGTGCCAGCACGAGGGGGGGAGTGGTCGGCGGGGAGCTGTTTTTT. The encoded protein is CASTRGGVVGGELFF.

CDR3 DNA sequence: TGTGCCACCGGGGACAGGGGGCCAAATCAGCCCCAGCATTTT. This sequence encodes CATGDRGPNQPQHF. The chain carries TRBV19 and TRBJ1-5; 12 nucleotides match TRBD1. Trimming took 10 bases from V and 4 from J; bases not matched to a gene: 5. Germline CDR1 LNHDA, CDR2 SQIVND (reference sequence). There are 14 residues in the CDR3.

This chain connects TRBV2 to TRBJ2-3; 7 bases align to TRBD1. V shed 3 bases, J shed 0 bases, and the junction held 6 bases outside the gene matches. CDR1 SNHLY and CDR2 FYNNEI come from the germline V gene. The CDR3 is 16 residues long. CDR3 in amino acids: CASSDVGGGSTDTQYF. CDR3 in DNA: TGTGCCAGCAGTGATGTAGGGGGCGGAAGCACAGATACGCAGTATTTT.

This clone has a handful of counts. V is TRBV28 and J is TRBJ2-1; 12 bases fit TRBD2. Trimming took 6 bases from V and 9 from J; bases not matched to a gene: 9. The germline gives CDR1 MDHEN, CDR2 SYDVKM. The CDR3 sequence is 15 residues long. In nucleotides, the CDR3 is TGTGCCAGCAGCCTAGCGGGAGGGCCGTTGAGTGAGCAGTTCTTC. Translated: CASSLAGGPLSEQFF.

The chain carries TRBV7-2 and TRBJ2-5; TRBD2 matches at 8 bases. CDR1 and CDR2 (germline): SGHTA, FQGNSA. Trimming took 1 base from V and 2 from J; bases not matched to a gene: 3. This CDR3 is built from 15 residues. In DNA form, the CDR3 reads TGTGCCAGCAGCTTAGGCGGGGGGCGGCAAGAGACCCAGTACTTC. Protein sequence: CASSLGGGRQETQYF.

The chain joins TRBV15 to TRBJ2-7, with a weak D call TRBD2 (6 bases). CDR3 length: 17 residues. The V gene lost 0 bases and the J gene lost 0 bases, with 15 bases spanning the gap. Germline V CDR1 and CDR2: LNHNV, YYDKDF (reference sequence). The CDR3 loop is CATSRDQAGGFSYEQYF. The CDR3 DNA sequence: TGTGCCACCAGCAGAGATCAGGCTGGGGGGTTCTCCTACGAGCAGTACTTC.

The chain is built from TRBV5-4 and TRBJ1-1; D may be TRBD1 (6 bases). CDR1 and CDR2 (germline): SGHNT, YYREEE (reference sequence). This CDR3 has 14 amino acids. Between the trimmed V and J ends, which lost 4 bases and 3 bases, there was a span of 13 bases. The CDR3 DNA reads as TGTGCCAGCAGCCCCAGGGGCCCGCACACTGAAGCTTTCTTT. This encodes CASSPRGPHTEAFF.

J is TRBJ2-7 and V is TRBV5-5; 8 bases line up with TRBD2. The CDR3 has 15 amino acids. Unmatched junction bases numbered 7, after V lost 2 bases and J lost 3 bases. Germline V gene sequence: CDR1 SGHKS, CDR2 YYEKEE (reference sequence). The CDR3 region is CASSFILAGSYEQYF. Written as DNA, the CDR3 is TGTGCCAGCAGCTTTATTTTAGCGGGAAGCTACGAGCAGTACTTC. Complete variable domain (other parts from reference TRBV5-5 and TRBJ2-7): DAGVTQSPTHLIKTRGQQVTLRCSPISGHKSVSWYQQVLGQGPQFIFQYYEKEERGRGNFPDRFSARQFPNYSSELNVNALLLGDSALYLCASSFILAGSYEQYFGPGTRLTVT.

The chain is built from TRBV7-9 and TRBJ2-5; a weak D match, TRBD1 (5 bases). The germline V gene encodes CDR1 SEHNR and CDR2 FQNEAQ (reference sequence). The V end was cut by 1 base, the J end by 2 bases, with 14 bases between. CDR3 size: 16 residues. CDR3: CASSLGGGRVQETQYF. In DNA form, the CDR3 reads TGTGCCAGCAGCTTAGGGGGCGGCAGGGTGCAAGAGACCCAGTACTTC.

The genes are TRBV27 and TRBJ2-3, with TRBD2 matching over 10 bases. Losses at the gene ends were 5 bases for V and 2 bases for J; bases not matched to a gene: 4. The germline gives CDR1 MNHEY, CDR2 SMNVEV (reference sequence). This CDR3 has 15 amino acids. CDR3 sequence (DNA): TGTGCCAGCAGTCCCAGCGGGGGGGCCACAGATACGCAGTATTTT. Translating it yields CASSPSGGATDTQYF.

J is TRBJ1-2 and V is TRBV6-6, with D tentatively TRBD1 (6 bases). The V gene lost 2 bases and the J gene lost 8 bases, with 15 bases spanning the gap. Germline V CDR1 and CDR2: MNHNY, SVGAGI (reference sequence). The length of the CDR3 is 14 residues. The CDR3 nucleotides read TGTGCCAGCAGTTACCCCTCAGGGGCGAGGGGCTACACCTTC. Translation: CASSYPSGARGYTF.

The chain uses TRBV7-2 and TRBJ1-2, with 8 bases that match TRBD1. This CDR3 region has 14 residues. Trimming at V came to 6 bases and at J to 8 bases, leaving 11 bases not matched to a gene. Germline-derived CDR1 and CDR2 are SGHTA and FQGNSA. The CDR3 spells CASRSDRALVGYTF. CDR3 bases: TGTGCCAGCAGATCGGACAGGGCGTTGGTGGGCTACACCTTC. Looking up the rest from reference TRBV7-2 and TRBJ1-2 gives the full variable domain: GAGVSQSPSNKVTEKGKDVELRCDPISGHTALYWYRQSLGQGLEFLIYFQGNSAPDKSGLPSDRFSAERTGGSVSTLTIQRTQQEDSAVYLCASRSDRALVGYTFGSGTRLTVV.